This T cell receptor beta chain appears in the sequencing data of a study of T-cell reconstitution after alpha-beta-depleted transplantation in children. The germline gives CDR1 KGHSH, CDR2 LQKENI. The CDR3 totals 13 residues. Trimming removed 1 base at V and 8 bases at J, with 9 bases between. As to this clonotype: No antigen is known for it.

General study results and limits: A year post-transplant, T-cell counts and diversity derived mostly from newly produced T cells.

During its preparation, the TCRbeta library received unique molecular identifiers. TCRdb used MiXCR to reprocess the PCR reads, holding one entry per CDR3 protein. This sample has 250,000 to 300,000 distinct CDR3 sequences, with roughly 7.8% found just once. The chain links TRBV18 to TRBJ1-5; D is unresolved. The sequencing here drew on peripheral blood, taken 360 days after TCRalphabeta/CD19-depleted stem cell transplant. The origin of this receptor is a female patient aged 2-10 years who had a stem cell transplant for Fanconi anemia, so the T cells may come from the graft donor. The DNA of the CDR3 is TGTGCCAGCTCACCACAACGGGAGGAGCCCCAGCATTTT. Translated: CASSPQREEPQHF.